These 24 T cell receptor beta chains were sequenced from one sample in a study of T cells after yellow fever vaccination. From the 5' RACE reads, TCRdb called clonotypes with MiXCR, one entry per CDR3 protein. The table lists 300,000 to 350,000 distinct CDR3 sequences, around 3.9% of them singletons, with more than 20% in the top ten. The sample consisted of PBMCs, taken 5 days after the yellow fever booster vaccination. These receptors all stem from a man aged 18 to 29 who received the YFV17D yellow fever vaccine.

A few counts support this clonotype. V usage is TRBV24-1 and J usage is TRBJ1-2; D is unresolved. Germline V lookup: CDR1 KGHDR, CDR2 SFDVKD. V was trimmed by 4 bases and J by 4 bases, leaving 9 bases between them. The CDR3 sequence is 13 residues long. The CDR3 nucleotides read TGTGCCACCAGTGAAGGAGACATCTATGGCTACACCTTC. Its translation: CATSEGDIYGYTF.

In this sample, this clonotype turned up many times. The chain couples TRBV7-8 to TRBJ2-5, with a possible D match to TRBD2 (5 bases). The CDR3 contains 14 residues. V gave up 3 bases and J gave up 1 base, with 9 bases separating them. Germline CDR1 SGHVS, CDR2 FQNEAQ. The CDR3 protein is CASSLHRGQETQYF. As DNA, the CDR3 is TGTGCCAGCAGCTTGCACCGGGGCCAAGAGACCCAGTACTTC. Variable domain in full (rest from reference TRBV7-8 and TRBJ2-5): GAGVSQSPRYKVAKRGQDVALRCDPISGHVSLFWYQQALGQGPEFLTYFQNEAQLDKSGLPSDRFFAERPEGSVSTLKIQRTQQEDSAVYLCASSLHRGQETQYFGPGTRLLVL.

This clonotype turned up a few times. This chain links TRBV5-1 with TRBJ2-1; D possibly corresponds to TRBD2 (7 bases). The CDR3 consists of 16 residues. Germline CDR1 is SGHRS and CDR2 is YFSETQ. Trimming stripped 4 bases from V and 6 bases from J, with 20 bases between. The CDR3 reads CASSPSPLGGGNEQFF. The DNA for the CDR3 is TGCGCCAGCAGCCCATCCCCTCTAGGGGGGGGCAATGAGCAGTTCTTC.

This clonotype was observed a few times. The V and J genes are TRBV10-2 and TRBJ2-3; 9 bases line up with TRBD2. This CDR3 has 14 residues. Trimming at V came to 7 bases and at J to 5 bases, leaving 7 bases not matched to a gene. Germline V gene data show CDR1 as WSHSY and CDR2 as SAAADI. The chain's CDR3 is CASIPLLAGDTQYF. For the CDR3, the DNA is TGCGCCAGCATCCCACTACTAGCGGGAGATACGCAGTATTTT.

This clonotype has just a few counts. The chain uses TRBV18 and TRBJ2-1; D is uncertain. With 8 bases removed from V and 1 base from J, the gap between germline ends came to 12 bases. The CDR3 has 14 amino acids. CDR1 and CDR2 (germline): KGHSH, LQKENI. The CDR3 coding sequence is TGTGCCAGCCAGACCGGGCGGTCCTACAATGAGCAGTTCTTC. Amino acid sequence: CASQTGRSYNEQFF.

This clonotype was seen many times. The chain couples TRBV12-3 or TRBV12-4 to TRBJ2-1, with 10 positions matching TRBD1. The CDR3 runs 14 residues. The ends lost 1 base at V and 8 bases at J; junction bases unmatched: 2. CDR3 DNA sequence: TGTGCCAGCAGTTTAGGGGGACAGGGGTATGAGCAGTTCTTC. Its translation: CASSLGGQGYEQFF.

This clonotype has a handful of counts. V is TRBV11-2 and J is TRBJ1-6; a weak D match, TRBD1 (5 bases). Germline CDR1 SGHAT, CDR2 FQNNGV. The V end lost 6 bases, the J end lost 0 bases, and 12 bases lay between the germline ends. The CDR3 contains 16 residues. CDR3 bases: TGTGCCAGCAGAGGGGAGGGAAGCTCCTATAATTCACCCCTCCACTTT. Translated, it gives CASRGEGSSYNSPLHF. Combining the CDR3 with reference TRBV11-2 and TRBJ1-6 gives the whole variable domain EAGVAQSPRYKIIEKRQSVAFWCNPISGHATLYWYQQILGQGPKLLIQFQNNGVVDDSQLPKDRFSAERLKGVDSTLKIQPAKLEDSAVYLCASRGEGSSYNSPLHFGNGTRLTVT.

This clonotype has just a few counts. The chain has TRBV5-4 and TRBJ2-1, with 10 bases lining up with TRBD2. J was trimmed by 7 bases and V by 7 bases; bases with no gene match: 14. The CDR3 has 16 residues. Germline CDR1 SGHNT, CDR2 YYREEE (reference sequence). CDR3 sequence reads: CASLTTSGGVINEQFF. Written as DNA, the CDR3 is TGTGCCAGCCTAACAACAAGCGGGGGGGTTATAAATGAGCAGTTCTTC.

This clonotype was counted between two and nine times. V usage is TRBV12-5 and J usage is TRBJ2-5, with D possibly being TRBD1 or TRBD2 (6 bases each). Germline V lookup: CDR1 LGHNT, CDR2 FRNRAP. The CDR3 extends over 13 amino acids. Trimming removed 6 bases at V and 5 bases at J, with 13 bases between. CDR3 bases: TGTGCTAGTGGCCGCGAAGGGGGGGAGACCCAGTACTTC. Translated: CASGREGGETQYF.

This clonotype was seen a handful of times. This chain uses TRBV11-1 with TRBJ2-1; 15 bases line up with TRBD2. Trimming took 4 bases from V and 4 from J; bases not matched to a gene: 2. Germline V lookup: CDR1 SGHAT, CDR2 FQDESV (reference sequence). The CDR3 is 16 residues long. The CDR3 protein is CASSWTSGGDYNEQFF. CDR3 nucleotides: TGTGCCAGCAGCTGGACTAGCGGGGGGGATTACAATGAGCAGTTCTTC. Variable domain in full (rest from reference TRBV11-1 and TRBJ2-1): EAEVAQSPRYKITEKSQAVAFWCDPISGHATLYWYRQILGQGPELLVQFQDESVVDDSQLPKDRFSAERLKGVDSTLKIQPAELGDSAMYLCASSWTSGGDYNEQFFGPGTRLTVL.

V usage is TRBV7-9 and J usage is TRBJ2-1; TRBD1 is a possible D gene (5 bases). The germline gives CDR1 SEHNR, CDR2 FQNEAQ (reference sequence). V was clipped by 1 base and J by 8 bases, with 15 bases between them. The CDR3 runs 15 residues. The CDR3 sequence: CASSLDQGRTYEQFF. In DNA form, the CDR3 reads TGTGCCAGCAGCTTAGATCAGGGAAGAACGTATGAGCAGTTCTTC. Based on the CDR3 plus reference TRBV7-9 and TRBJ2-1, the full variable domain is DTGVSQNPRHKITKRGQNVTFRCDPISEHNRLYWYRQTLGQGPEFLTYFQNEAQLEKSRLLSDRFSAERPKGSFSTLEIQRTEQGDSAMYLCASSLDQGRTYEQFFGPGTRLTVL.

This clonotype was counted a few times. CDR3 loop: CASSLEYSYNEQFF. DNA for the CDR3: TGTGCCAGCAGCTTAGAGTACTCCTACAATGAGCAGTTCTTC. The V and J genes are TRBV7-2 and TRBJ2-1; D is undetermined. The CDR3 contains 14 residues. Trimming removed 1 base from V and 0 bases from J, with 4 bases in between. Germline V gene data show CDR1 as SGHTA and CDR2 as FQGNSA.

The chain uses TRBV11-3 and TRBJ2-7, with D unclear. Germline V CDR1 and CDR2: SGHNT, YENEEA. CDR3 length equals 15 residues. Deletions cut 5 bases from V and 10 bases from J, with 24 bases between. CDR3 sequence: CASSPVEAGPPLQYV. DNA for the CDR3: TGTGCCAGCAGCCCAGTCGAGGCCGGGCCACCCCTCCAGTACGTC.

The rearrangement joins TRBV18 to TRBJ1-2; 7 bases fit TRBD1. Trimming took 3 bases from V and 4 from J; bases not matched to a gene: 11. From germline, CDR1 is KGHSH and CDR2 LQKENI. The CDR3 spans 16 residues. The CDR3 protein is CASSPNTGAQSYGYTF. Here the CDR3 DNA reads TGTGCCAGCTCACCCAATACAGGGGCGCAAAGCTATGGCTACACCTTC. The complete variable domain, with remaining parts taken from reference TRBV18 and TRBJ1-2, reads NAGVMQNPRHLVRRRGQEARLRCSPMKGHSHVYWYRQLPEEGLKFMVYLQKENIIDESGMPKERFSAEFPKEGPSILRIQQVVRGDSAAYFCASSPNTGAQSYGYTFGSGTRLTVV.

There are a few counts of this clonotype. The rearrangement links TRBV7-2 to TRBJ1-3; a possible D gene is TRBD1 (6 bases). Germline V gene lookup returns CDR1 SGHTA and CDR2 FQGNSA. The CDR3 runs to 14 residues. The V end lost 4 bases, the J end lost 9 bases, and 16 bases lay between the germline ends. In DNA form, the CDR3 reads TGTGCCAGCAGCTGGGGTTCACAGGGTAGCACCATATATTTT. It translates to CASSWGSQGSTIYF. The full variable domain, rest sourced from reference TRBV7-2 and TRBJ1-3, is GAGVSQSPSNKVTEKGKDVELRCDPISGHTALYWYRQSLGQGLEFLIYFQGNSAPDKSGLPSDRFSAERTGGSVSTLTIQRTQQEDSAVYLCASSWGSQGSTIYFGEGSWLTVV.

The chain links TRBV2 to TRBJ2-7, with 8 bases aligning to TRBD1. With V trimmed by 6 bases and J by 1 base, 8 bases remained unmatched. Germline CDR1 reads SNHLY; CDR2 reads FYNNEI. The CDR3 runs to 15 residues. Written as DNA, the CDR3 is TGTGCCAGCAGCCCCGACAGGGGCGTTTCCTACGAGCAGTACTTC. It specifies CASSPDRGVSYEQYF.

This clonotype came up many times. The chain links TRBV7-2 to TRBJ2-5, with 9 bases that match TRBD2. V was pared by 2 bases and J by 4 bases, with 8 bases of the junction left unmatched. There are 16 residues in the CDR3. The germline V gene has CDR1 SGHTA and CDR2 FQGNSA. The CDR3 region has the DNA TGTGCCAGCAGCTTAACCAGCGGGGGGCTAGTAGAGACCCAGTACTTC. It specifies CASSLTSGGLVETQYF.

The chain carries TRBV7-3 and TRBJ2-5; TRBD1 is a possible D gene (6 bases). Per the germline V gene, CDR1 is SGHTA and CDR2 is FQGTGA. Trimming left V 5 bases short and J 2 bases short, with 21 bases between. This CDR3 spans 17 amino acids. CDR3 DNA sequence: TGTGCCAGCAGCCAACCCAACTACAGGGTCGAACAAGAGACCCAGTACTTC. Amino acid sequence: CASSQPNYRVEQETQYF.

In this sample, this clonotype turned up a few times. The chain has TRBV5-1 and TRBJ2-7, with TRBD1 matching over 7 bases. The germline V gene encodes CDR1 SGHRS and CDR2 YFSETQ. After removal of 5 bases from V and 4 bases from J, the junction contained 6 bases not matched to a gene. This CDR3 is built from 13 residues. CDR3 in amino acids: CASRQGREYEQYF. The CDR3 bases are TGCGCCAGCAGACAGGGGAGAGAGTACGAGCAGTACTTC.

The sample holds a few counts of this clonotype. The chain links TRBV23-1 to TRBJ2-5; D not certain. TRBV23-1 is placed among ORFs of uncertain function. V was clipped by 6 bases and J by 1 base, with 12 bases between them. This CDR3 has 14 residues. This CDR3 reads CASSQGDIQETQYF. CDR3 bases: TGCGCCAGCAGCCAAGGAGATATCCAAGAGACCCAGTACTTC.

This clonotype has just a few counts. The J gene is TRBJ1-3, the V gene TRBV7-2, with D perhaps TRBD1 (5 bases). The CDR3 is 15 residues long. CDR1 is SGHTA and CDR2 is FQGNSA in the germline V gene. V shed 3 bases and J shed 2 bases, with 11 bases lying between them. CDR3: CASSFWQGAGNTIYF. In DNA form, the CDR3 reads TGTGCCAGCAGCTTTTGGCAGGGTGCTGGAAACACCATATATTTT.

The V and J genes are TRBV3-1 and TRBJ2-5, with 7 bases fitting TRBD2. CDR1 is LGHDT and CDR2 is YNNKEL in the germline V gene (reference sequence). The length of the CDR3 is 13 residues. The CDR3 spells CVVAGHATETQYF. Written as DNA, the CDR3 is TGTGTAGTAGCGGGCCATGCCACGGAGACCCAGTACTTC.

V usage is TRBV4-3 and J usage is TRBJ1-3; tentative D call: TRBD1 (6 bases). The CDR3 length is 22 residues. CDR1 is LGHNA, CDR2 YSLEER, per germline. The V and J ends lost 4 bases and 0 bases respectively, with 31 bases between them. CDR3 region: CASSLERGDCCSGPLSGNTIYF. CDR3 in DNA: TGCGCCAGCAGCCTAGAGAGGGGGGACTGTTGCTCGGGGCCTCTCTCTGGAAACACCATATATTTT.

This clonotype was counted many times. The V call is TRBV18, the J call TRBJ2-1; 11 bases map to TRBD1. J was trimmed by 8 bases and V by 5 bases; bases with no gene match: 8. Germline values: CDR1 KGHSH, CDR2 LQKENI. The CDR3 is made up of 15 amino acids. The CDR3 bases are TGTGCCAGCTCAGCCGGGACAGGGGGTTTAGATGAGCAGTTCTTC. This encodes CASSAGTGGLDEQFF.